One and the same sample provided the 8 T cell receptor beta chains below, sequenced in a study of Ad26.COV2.S vaccination and SARS-CoV-2 variants. The repertoire was sequenced with immunoSEQ multiplex PCR; TCRdb's copy has only in-frame clones and lacks some. Of hundreds of thousands of clones in the sample, 70% to 90% are singletons; the top ten hold nearly 1.5%. Treatment denoted: 19 received Ad26.COV2.S at low or high dose, single or two shots; 5 received placebo; per-sample allocation not given. At day 63 after the first vaccine or placebo injection, samples were drawn. The material was peripheral blood, obtained in a trial of Ad26.COV2.S vaccine versus placebo. The receptor source for this set is a person between 18 and 60 years old who received the Ad26.COV2.S COVID-19 vaccine or a placebo.

The rearrangement joins TRBV10-3 to TRBJ2-7; a possible D gene is TRBD2 (7 bases). V dropped 6 bases and J dropped 4 bases, with 19 bases sitting between them. From germline, CDR1 is ENHRY and CDR2 SYGVKD. The CDR3 has 15 residues. The CDR3 here is CAIRGGEGHAYEQYF. Written as DNA, the CDR3 is TGTGCCATCAGAGGGGGGGAGGGCCACGCATACGAGCAGTACTTC.

The chain carries TRBV29-1 and TRBJ1-1; no definite D call. The CDR3 is 10 residues long. Germline lookup yields CDR1 SQVTM and CDR2 ANQGSEA. The ends were cut back, 4 bases at V and 5 bases at J, with 5 bases in the middle. Here the CDR3 DNA reads TGCAGCGTTGGGCGGACTGAAGCTTTCTTT. Translating gives CSVGRTEAFF.

This clone was observed a single time. This sequence joins TRBV5-1 and TRBJ2-1, with 11 nucleotides matching TRBD2. CDR3 length: 17 residues. The J segment lost 7 bases and the V segment lost 1 base, leaving 10 bases of the junction unmatched. From germline, CDR1 is SGHRS and CDR2 YFSETQ. The CDR3 sequence: CASSLQALAGAVNEQFF. The CDR3 bases are TGCGCCAGCAGCTTGCAGGCACTAGCGGGGGCTGTGAATGAGCAGTTCTTC.

The chain is built from TRBV19 and TRBJ2-3, with 12 bases that match TRBD2. Germline V CDR1 and CDR2: LNHDA, SQIVND (reference sequence). The V segment lost 5 bases and the J segment 0 bases; nucleotides outside the gene matches: 9. CDR3 length equals 18 residues. Here the CDR3 DNA reads TGTGCCAGTAGTCCCCTAGCGGGAGGGCCTTCTAGCACAGATACGCAGTATTTT. Its protein product is CASSPLAGGPSSTDTQYF.

The CDR3: CASSLSQVEDFF. In DNA form, the CDR3 reads TGTGCCAGCAGCTTGTCGCAGGTTGAGGATTTCTTT. V gene TRBV5-5 combines with J gene TRBJ1-1; no definite D call. Germline CDR1 and CDR2: SGHKS and YYEKEE (reference sequence). This CDR3 contains 12 residues. V lost 1 base and J 13 bases, leaving 14 bases between the germline ends.

This chain links TRBV7-2 with TRBJ1-1; D remains unclear. The CDR3 has 13 amino acids. V gave up 4 bases and J gave up 10 bases, with 16 bases separating them. Germline-derived CDR1 and CDR2 are SGHTA and FQGNSA. CDR3: CASSSTGPPRAFF. In DNA form, the CDR3 reads TGTGCCAGCAGCTCCACTGGGCCGCCGAGAGCTTTCTTT.

The rearrangement uses TRBV6-5 and TRBJ2-1, with D tentatively TRBD1 or TRBD2 (5 bases each). Germline-derived CDR1 and CDR2 are MNHEY and SVGAGI. This CDR3 spans 13 amino acids. V was cut by 8 bases and J by 5 bases, with 13 bases left in between. DNA for the CDR3: TGTGCCAGCTCGCCCGGGACCAACAATGAGCAGTTCTTC. Encoded protein: CASSPGTNNEQFF.

V is TRBV3-1 (or the pseudogene TRBV3-2) and J is TRBJ2-1; TRBD2 aligns across 8 bases. The junction had 2 bases not matched to a gene; V was cut back by 1 base and J by 0 bases. The CDR3 runs to 16 residues. Germline V gene sequence: CDR1 LGHDT, CDR2 YNNKEL (reference sequence). CDR3: CASSQVSGSSYNEQFF. CDR3 DNA: TGTGCCAGCAGCCAAGTAAGCGGGAGCTCCTACAATGAGCAGTTCTTC.